These T cell receptor beta chains were read from a single sample in a study of PD-L1 blockade in urothelial cancer. This table comes from immunoSEQ multiplex PCR, and its TCRdb copy is limited to in-frame clones, with some not included. The table shows tens of thousands of clones, with over 80% occurring only once. The sequences come from PBMCs, collected around atezolizumab (anti-PD-L1) treatment. The receptors shown here come from a woman aged 70 to 79 with urothelial cancer. Each CDR3 is given without its conserved first and last residue. Fields, in order: V gene, J gene, CDR3 protein.

v_call: TRBV19
j_call: TRBJ2-1
cdr3_aa: ASSIQSYNEQF

v_call: TRBV7-2
j_call: TRBJ2-1
cdr3_aa: ASSLVGQGYGEQF

v_call: TRBV7-6
j_call: TRBJ2-2
cdr3_aa: ASSLEAAGADTGELF

v_call: TRBV5-1
j_call: TRBJ1-2
cdr3_aa: ASSLNQNYGYT

v_call: TRBV7-9
j_call: TRBJ2-5
cdr3_aa: ASSFRETQY

v_call: TRBV9
j_call: TRBJ1-2
cdr3_aa: ASSAEVYRTNGYT

v_call: TRBV30
j_call: TRBJ2-6
cdr3_aa: AWRRGNLGSGANVLT

v_call: TRBV13
j_call: TRBJ2-1
cdr3_aa: ASSFRLASSYNEQF

v_call: TRBV30
j_call: TRBJ2-2
cdr3_aa: AWSGGSGGELF

v_call: TRBV7-9
j_call: TRBJ1-2
cdr3_aa: ASSWDGLSAGGYGYT

v_call: TRBV4-2
j_call: TRBJ2-7
cdr3_aa: ASSQDRTSGSEQY

v_call: TRBV30
j_call: TRBJ2-5
cdr3_aa: AWSGWEQAETQY

v_call: TRBV27
j_call: TRBJ2-7
cdr3_aa: ASSLYSHPYEQY

v_call: TRBV12-5
j_call: TRBJ2-1
cdr3_aa: ASGLTSGQNYNEQF

v_call: TRBV7-6
j_call: TRBJ1-5
cdr3_aa: ASSSTPGTGNNQPQH

v_call: TRBV27
j_call: TRBJ2-5
cdr3_aa: ASSQSWTSGGTETQY

v_call: TRBV10-2
j_call: TRBJ1-2
cdr3_aa: ASSESTGVGNYGYT

v_call: TRBV6-5
j_call: TRBJ2-6
cdr3_aa: ASSELSGANVLT

v_call: TRBV12-5
j_call: TRBJ2-2
cdr3_aa: ASGLVTSTLAATGELF

v_call: TRBV9
j_call: TRBJ2-1
cdr3_aa: ASSATDFYNEQF